This passage covers 19 T cell receptor beta chains from one sample sequenced in a study of metastatic and nonmetastatic thyroid tumors. TCRdb re-called the PCR reads with MiXCR. The repertoire includes tens of thousands of clones, roughly 15% of them detected once, and around 22% sits in the top ten. Patients had received no treatment of any kind before thyroid surgery. The sample consisted of blood. These receptors were obtained from a female donor with papillary thyroid cancer or a benign thyroid nodule (not recorded which). Some clones in this sample may be carry-over from other donors' samples.

As to this clone: A read error is likely, as this CDR3 ends without the conserved phenylalanine or tryptophan. V gene TRBV6-9 combines with J gene TRBJ2-3, with 8 bases identical to TRBD2. This CDR3 comprises 15 residues. J was trimmed by 4 bases and V by 4 bases; bases with no gene match: 7. Germline loops: CDR1 MNHGY, CDR2 SVAAGI. The CDR3 spells CASSSGGRSPDTQYI. The DNA for the CDR3 is TGTGCCAGCAGTTCTGGCGGGAGGTCCCCAGATACGCAGTATATT.

The rearrangement links TRBV6-1 to TRBJ2-7; D ambiguous. Germline V CDR1 and CDR2: MNHNS, SASEGT. The CDR3 covers 15 residues. Between the trimmed V and J ends, which lost 2 bases and 4 bases, there was a span of 15 bases. This CDR3 reads CASSESVAVAYEQYF. The CDR3 DNA sequence: TGTGCCAGCAGTGAATCCGTGGCGGTAGCTTACGAGCAGTACTTC.

Details on this clone: A read error is possible here, since a much larger clone lies one base away. Since the CDR3 does not end with the conserved phenylalanine or tryptophan, this likely comes from a read error. The chain is built from TRBV7-6 and TRBJ2-1, with D unclear. Per germline, CDR1 SGHVS and CDR2 FNYEAQ. Trimming removed 1 base from V and 5 bases from J, with 6 bases in between. This CDR3 contains 13 residues. Here the CDR3 reads CASSLGPNNEQFC. CDR3 in DNA: TGTGCCAGCAGCTTAGGTCCCAACAATGAGCAGTTCTGC.

A few counts support this clone. The gene calls are TRBV12-3 or TRBV12-4 and TRBJ2-1, with D possibly matching TRBD1 (5 bases). This CDR3 has 11 residues. V dropped 4 bases and J dropped 16 bases, with 14 bases sitting between them. The CDR3 loop reads CASSWGPQYFF. CDR3 in DNA: TGTGCCAGCAGTTGGGGCCCCCAGTATTTCTTC.

This clone appeared many times. The chain couples TRBV11-2 to TRBJ2-3; 14 bases map to TRBD2. The CDR3 covers 15 residues. V shed 7 bases, J shed 9 bases, and the junction held 9 bases outside the gene matches. CDR1 is SGHAT and CDR2 is FQNNGV in the germline V gene. Written as DNA, the CDR3 is TGTGCCAGCACCCCGGGGACTAGCGGGAGCAGGACGCAGTATTTT. Its protein product is CASTPGTSGSRTQYF.

The gene calls are TRBV6-1 and TRBJ2-1; TRBD2 matches at 8 bases. The ends lost 5 bases at V and 7 bases at J; junction bases unmatched: 7. Germline CDR1 reads MNHNS; CDR2 reads SASEGT. The CDR3 contains 14 residues. The CDR3 nucleotides read TGTGCCAGCAGTATAGCGGGATCTCGGAATGAGCAGTTCTTC. Residues: CASSIAGSRNEQFF.

V is TRBV7-9 and J is TRBJ2-7; D is ambiguous. V was pared by 4 bases and J by 2 bases, with 0 bases between. Germline V gene data show CDR1 as SEHNR and CDR2 as FQNEAQ (reference sequence). This CDR3 contains 10 residues. The CDR3 loop is CASSSYEQYF. The CDR3 region has the DNA TGTGCCAGCAGCTCCTACGAGCAGTACTTC.

In nucleotides, the CDR3 is TGTGCCAGCAGCTCCTTGACAGGAGCCTCCTACAATGAGCAGTTCTTC. It encodes CASSSLTGASYNEQFF. This rearrangement joins TRBV7-6 to TRBJ2-1, with D perhaps matching TRBD1 (6 bases). Between the trimmed V and J ends, which lost 4 bases and 0 bases, there was a span of 13 bases. Germline V gene data show CDR1 as SGHVS and CDR2 as FNYEAQ. This CDR3 spans 16 amino acids.

This clone has at least ten counts. The rearrangement joins TRBV5-1 to TRBJ2-2; the match to TRBD1 covers 9 bases. The germline CDR1 and CDR2 sequences are SGHRS and YFSETQ. The J segment lost 3 bases and the V segment lost 2 bases, leaving 2 bases of the junction unmatched. This CDR3 is 15 amino acids long. The CDR3 coding sequence is TGCGCCAGCAGCTTAACAGGGGGCGACACCGGGGAGCTGTTTTTT. It yields the protein CASSLTGGDTGELFF.

This clone occurred many times. This chain joins TRBV6-1 and TRBJ1-4; 9 positions agree with TRBD1. The CDR3 totals 14 residues. Trimming removed 6 bases from V and 9 bases from J; junction bases left unmatched: 8. The germline gives CDR1 MNHNS, CDR2 SASEGT. For the CDR3, the DNA is TGTGCCAGCAGCCAACGAGGACAGGGGCAAAAACTGTTTTTT. Its translation: CASSQRGQGQKLFF.

This clone has at least ten counts. The chain is built from TRBV30 and TRBJ2-7; 12 bases map to TRBD2. V lost 0 bases to trimming and J lost 2 bases; unmatched junction nucleotides: 2. The CDR3 consists of 15 residues. Germline lookup yields CDR1 GTSNPN and CDR2 SVGIG (reference sequence). CDR3 DNA: TGTGCCTGGAGTGTAGGACTAGCGGGAACCTACGAGCAGTACTTC. This codes for CAWSVGLAGTYEQYF. The complete variable domain, with remaining parts taken from reference TRBV30 and TRBJ2-7, reads SQTIHQWPATLVQPVGSPLSLECTVEGTSNPNLYWYRQAAGRGLQLLFYSVGIGQISSEVPQNLSASRPQDRQFILSSKKLLLSDSGFYLCAWSVGLAGTYEQYFGPGTRLTVT.

This clone came up many times. The chain uses TRBV5-4 and TRBJ2-1, with TRBD2 matching 12 bases. Germline V gene lookup returns CDR1 SGHNT and CDR2 YYREEE (reference sequence). The J segment lost 7 bases and the V segment lost 4 bases, leaving 6 bases of the junction unmatched. The CDR3 loop spans 15 amino acids. For the CDR3, the DNA is TGTGCCAGCAGCCTGGGACTAGCGGGTTCTAATGAGCAGTTCTTC. As protein: CASSLGLAGSNEQFF.

This clone was seen ten or more times. The rearrangement links TRBV11-3 to TRBJ1-1, with 8 bases that match TRBD1. CDR1 is SGHNT, CDR2 YENEEA, per germline. CDR3 length: 12 amino acids. Germline trimming cut 10 bases from V and 3 bases from J; bases unmatched to any gene: 4. CDR3 DNA sequence: TGTGCCACCAAACAGGGGGACACTGAAGCTTTCTTT. This codes for CATKQGDTEAFF.

This clone was counted ten times or more. The chain combines TRBV7-2 with TRBJ2-1, with D perhaps matching TRBD2 (7 bases). The CDR3 is 15 amino acids. The germline V gene encodes CDR1 SGHTA and CDR2 FQGNSA. The ends were cut back, 3 bases at V and 6 bases at J, with 15 bases in the middle. CDR3 protein: CASSLLGEGGNEQFF. In DNA form, the CDR3 reads TGTGCCAGCAGCTTGTTGGGGGAGGGGGGCAATGAGCAGTTCTTC.

In this sample, this clone turned up many times. The gene calls are TRBV4-1 and TRBJ1-5; TRBD1 aligns across 8 bases. Trimming at V came to 0 bases and at J to 4 bases, leaving 11 bases not matched to a gene. The CDR3 totals 18 residues. Germline V gene sequence: CDR1 MGHRA, CDR2 YSYEKL. The chain's CDR3 is CASSQDLFYRGSNQPQHF. The CDR3 region has the DNA TGCGCCAGCAGCCAAGATCTTTTTTACAGGGGGTCTAATCAGCCCCAGCATTTT.

This clone was seen many times. A single base separates this from a much larger clone, so it may be a read error. Different DNA sequences within this sample yield the same CDR3. The CDR3 nucleotides are TGTGCCAGCTTTTTTGGCCGGGGGAACACTGAGGCTTTCTTT. Amino acids: CASFFGRGNTEAFF. This chain links TRBV27 with TRBJ1-1; a possible D gene is TRBD1 (5 bases). Germline values: CDR1 MNHEY, CDR2 SMNVEV (reference sequence). The CDR3 has 14 residues.

The V gene is TRBV27, the J gene TRBJ2-1; D not resolved. Trimming removed 10 bases from V and 7 bases from J, with 14 bases in between. Germline assignment: CDR1 MNHEY and CDR2 SMNVEV (reference sequence). The CDR3 contains 12 residues. In DNA form, the CDR3 reads TGTGCCATCGGTTTATCGATAAATGAGCAGTTCTTC. This gives the protein CAIGLSINEQFF.

This clone showed up just a few times. A read error may explain this, as a much larger clone is one base away. V is TRBV5-1 and J is TRBJ1-4; D is unresolved. The CDR3 has 15 amino acids. The germline V gene has CDR1 SGHRS and CDR2 YFSETQ. With 3 bases removed from V and 3 bases from J, the gap between germline ends came to 12 bases. CDR3 coding DNA: TGCGCCAGCAGCTCACGGCTTGGGGCTAATGAAAAACTGTTTTTT. This codes for CASSSRLGANEKLFF.

In this sample, this clone turned up many times. The chain couples TRBV2 to TRBJ2-7; 9 bases align to TRBD1. Germline values: CDR1 SNHLY, CDR2 FYNNEI. J lost 2 bases, V lost 6 bases, and 8 bases had no gene match. This CDR3 is 15 amino acids long. The CDR3 nucleotides are TGTGCCAGCAGCTTGGGACAGGGTTTCGCCTACGAGCAGTACTTC. It codes for CASSLGQGFAYEQYF.